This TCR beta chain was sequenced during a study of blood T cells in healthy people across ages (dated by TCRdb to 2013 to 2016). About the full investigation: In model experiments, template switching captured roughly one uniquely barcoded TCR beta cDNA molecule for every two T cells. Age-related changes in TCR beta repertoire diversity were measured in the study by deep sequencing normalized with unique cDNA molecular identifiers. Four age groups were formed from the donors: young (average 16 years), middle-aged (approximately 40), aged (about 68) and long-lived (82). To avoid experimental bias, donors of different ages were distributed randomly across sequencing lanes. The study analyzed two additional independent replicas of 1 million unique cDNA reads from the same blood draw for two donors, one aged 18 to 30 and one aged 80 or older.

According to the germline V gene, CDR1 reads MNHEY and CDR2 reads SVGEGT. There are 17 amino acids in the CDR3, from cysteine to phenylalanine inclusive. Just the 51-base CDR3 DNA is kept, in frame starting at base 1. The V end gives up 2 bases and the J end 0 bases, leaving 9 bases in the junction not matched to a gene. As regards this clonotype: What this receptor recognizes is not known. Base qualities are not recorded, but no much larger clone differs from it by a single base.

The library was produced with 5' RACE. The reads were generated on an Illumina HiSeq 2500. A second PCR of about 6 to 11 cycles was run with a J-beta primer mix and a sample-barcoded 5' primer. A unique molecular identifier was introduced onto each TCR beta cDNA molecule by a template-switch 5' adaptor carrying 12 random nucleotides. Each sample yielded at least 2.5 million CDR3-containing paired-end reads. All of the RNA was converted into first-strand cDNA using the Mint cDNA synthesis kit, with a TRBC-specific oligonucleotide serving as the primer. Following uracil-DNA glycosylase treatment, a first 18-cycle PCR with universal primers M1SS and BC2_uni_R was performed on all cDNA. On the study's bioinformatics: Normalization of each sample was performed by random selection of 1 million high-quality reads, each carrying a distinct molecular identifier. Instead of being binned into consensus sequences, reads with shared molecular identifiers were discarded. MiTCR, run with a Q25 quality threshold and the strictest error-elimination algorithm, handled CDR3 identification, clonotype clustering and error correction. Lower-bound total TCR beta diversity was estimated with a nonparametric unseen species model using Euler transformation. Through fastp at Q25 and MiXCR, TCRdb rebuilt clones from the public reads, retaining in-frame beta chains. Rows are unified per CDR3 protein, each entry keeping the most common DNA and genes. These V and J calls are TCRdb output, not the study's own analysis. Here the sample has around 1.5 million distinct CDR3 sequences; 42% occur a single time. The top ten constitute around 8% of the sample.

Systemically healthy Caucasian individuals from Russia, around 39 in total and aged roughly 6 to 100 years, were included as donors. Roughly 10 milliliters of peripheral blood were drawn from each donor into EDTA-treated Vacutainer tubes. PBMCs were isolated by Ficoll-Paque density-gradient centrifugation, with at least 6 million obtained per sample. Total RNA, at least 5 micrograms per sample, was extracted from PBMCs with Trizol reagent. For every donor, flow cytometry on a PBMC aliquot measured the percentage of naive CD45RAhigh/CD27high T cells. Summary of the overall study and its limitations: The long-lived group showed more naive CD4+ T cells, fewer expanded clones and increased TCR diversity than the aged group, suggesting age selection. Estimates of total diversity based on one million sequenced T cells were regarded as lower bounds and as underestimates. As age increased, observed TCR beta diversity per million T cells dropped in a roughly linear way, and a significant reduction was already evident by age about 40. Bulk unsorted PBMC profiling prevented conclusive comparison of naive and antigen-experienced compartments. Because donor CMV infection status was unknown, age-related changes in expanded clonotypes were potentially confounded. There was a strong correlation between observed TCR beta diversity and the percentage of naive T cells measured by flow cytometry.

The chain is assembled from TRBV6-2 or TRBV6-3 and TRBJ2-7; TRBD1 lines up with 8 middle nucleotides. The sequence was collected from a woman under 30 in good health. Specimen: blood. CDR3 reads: CASSYPRQGPLSYEQYF. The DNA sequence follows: TGTGCCAGCAGTTACCCGAGACAGGGGCCGCTCTCCTACGAGCAGTACTTC.